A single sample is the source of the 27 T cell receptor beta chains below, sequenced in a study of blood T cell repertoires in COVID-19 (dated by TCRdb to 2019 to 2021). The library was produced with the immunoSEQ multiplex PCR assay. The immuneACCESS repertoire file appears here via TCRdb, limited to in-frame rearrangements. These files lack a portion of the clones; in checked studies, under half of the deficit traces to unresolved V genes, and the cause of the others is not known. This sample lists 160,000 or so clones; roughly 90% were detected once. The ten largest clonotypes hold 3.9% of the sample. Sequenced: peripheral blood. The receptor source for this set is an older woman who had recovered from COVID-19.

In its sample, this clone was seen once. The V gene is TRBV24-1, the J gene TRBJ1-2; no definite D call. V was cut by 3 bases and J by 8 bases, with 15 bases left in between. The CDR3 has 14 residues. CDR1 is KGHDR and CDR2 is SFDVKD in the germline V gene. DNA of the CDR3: TGTGCCACCAGTGATGACGGGTCTCTTGTGGGCTACACCTTC. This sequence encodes CATSDDGSLVGYTF.

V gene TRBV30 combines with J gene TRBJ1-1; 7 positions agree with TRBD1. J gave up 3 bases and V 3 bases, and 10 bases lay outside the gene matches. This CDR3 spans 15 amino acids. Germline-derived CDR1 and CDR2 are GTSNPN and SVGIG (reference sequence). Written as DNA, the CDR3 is TGTGCCTGGAGCACTACCCTCAGGGGGGACACTGAAGCTTTCTTT. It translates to CAWSTTLRGDTEAFF.

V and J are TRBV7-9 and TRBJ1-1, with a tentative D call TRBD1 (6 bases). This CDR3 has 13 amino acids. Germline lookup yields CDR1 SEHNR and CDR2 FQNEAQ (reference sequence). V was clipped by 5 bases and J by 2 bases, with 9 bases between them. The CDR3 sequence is CASSVDSNTEAFF. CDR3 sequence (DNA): TGTGCCAGCAGCGTGGACAGTAACACTGAAGCTTTCTTT.

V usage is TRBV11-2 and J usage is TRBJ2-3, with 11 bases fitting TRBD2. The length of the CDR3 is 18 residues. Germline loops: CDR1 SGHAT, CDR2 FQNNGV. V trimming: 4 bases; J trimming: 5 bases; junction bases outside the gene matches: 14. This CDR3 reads CASSSPLRLAGSLDTQYF. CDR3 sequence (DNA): TGTGCCAGCAGCTCCCCCCTTAGACTAGCGGGGTCGTTAGATACGCAGTATTTT.

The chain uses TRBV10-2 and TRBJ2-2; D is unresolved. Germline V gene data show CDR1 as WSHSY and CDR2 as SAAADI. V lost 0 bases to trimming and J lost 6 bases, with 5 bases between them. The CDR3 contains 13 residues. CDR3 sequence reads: CASSESSPGELFF. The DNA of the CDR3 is TGCGCCAGCAGTGAGTCGAGCCCCGGGGAGCTGTTTTTT.

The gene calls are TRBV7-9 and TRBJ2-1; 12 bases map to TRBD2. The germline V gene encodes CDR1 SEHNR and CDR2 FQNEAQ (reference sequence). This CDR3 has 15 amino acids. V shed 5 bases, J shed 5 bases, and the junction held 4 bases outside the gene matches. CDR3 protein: CASSHGLAGNNEQFF. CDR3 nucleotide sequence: TGTGCCAGCAGCCACGGACTAGCGGGGAACAATGAGCAGTTCTTC.

The CDR3 region is CARSSALTRDYGYTF. The CDR3 nucleotides are TGTGCCAGAAGTTCTGCTCTGACCAGGGACTATGGCTACACCTTC. The V gene is TRBV5-3, the J gene TRBJ1-2; D may be TRBD1 (5 bases). TRBV5-3 has ORF status, its function being uncertain. This CDR3 is 15 amino acids long. Trimming stripped 5 bases from V and 3 bases from J, with 17 bases between.

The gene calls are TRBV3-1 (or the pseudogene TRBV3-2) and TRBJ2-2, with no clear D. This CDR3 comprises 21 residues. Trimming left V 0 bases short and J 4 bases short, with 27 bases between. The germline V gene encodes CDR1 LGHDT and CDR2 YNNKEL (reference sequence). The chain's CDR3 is CASSQDKGSMGFDSGTGELFF. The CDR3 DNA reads TGTGCCAGCAGCCAAGACAAAGGCTCGATGGGTTTTGATTCGGGCACCGGGGAGCTGTTTTTT.

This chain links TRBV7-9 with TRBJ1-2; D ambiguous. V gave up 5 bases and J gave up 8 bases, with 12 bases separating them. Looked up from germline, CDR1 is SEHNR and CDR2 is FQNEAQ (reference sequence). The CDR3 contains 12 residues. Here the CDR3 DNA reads TGTGCCAGCAGCCAAGAGGGCGCCGGCTACACCTTC. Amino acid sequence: CASSQEGAGYTF.

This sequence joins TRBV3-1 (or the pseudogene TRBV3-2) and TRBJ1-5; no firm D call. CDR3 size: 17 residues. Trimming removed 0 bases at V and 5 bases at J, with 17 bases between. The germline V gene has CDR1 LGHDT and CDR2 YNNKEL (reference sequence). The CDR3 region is CASSQDLETRPDQPQHF. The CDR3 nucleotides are TGTGCCAGCAGCCAAGATTTAGAGACACGGCCCGATCAGCCCCAGCATTTT.

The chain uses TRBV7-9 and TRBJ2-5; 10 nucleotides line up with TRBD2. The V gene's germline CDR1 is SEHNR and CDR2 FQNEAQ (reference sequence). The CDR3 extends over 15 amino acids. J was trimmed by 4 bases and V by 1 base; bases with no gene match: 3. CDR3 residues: CASSLGSGGLETQYF. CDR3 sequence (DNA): TGTGCCAGCAGCTTAGGTAGCGGGGGGTTAGAGACCCAGTACTTC.

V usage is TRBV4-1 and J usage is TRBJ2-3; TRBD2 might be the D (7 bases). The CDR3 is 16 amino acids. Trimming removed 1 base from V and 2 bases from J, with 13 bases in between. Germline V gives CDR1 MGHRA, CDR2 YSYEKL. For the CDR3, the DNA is TGCGCCAGCAGCCAAGTTGGGGGGGGGCCCACAGATACGCAGTATTTT. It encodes CASSQVGGGPTDTQYF.

The CDR3 spells CASSQERQSDTQYF. The DNA of the CDR3 is TGTGCCAGCAGCCAAGAACGCCAGTCAGATACGCAGTATTTT. The chain employs TRBV3-1 (or the pseudogene TRBV3-2) and TRBJ2-3; D is uncertain. V dropped 0 bases and J dropped 4 bases, with 8 bases sitting between them. CDR1 and CDR2 from the germline V gene are LGHDT and YNNKEL (reference sequence). There are 14 residues in the CDR3.

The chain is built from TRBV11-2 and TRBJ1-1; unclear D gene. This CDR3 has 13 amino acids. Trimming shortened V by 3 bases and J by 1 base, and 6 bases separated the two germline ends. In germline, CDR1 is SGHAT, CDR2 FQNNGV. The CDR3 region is CASSFNTNTEAFF. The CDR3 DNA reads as TGTGCCAGCAGCTTCAACACGAACACTGAAGCTTTCTTT.

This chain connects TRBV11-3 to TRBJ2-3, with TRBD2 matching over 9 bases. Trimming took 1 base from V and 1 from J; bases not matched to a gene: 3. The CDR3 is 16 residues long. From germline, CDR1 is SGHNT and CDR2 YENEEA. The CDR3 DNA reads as TGTGCCAGCAGCTTAGCTAGCGGGGCTCGCACAGATACGCAGTATTTT. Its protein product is CASSLASGARTDTQYF. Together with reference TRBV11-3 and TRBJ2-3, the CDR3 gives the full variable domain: EAGVVQSPRYKIIEKKQPVAFWCNPISGHNTLYWYLQNLGQGPELLIRYENEEAVDDSQLPKDRFSAERLKGVDSTLKIQPAELGDSAVYLCASSLASGARTDTQYFGPGTRLTVL.

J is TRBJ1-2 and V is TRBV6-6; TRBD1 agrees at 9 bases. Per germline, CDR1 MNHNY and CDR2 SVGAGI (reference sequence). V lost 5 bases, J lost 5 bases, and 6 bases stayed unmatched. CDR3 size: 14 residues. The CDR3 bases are TGTGCCAGCAGTCGACTCGGACAGGGGTATGGCTACACCTTC. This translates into CASSRLGQGYGYTF.

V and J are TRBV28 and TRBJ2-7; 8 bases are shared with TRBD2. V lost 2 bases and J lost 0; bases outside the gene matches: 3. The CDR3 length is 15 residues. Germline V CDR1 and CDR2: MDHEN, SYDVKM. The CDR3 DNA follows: TGTGCCAGCAGTTTAGCGGGGGGTGCCTCCTACGAGCAGTACTTC. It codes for CASSLAGGASYEQYF.

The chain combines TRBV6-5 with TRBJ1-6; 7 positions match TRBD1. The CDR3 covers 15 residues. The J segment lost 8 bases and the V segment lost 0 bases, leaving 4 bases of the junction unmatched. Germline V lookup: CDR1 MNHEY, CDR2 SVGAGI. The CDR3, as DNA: TGTGCCAGCAGTTACTCCAACAGGGGAGATTCACCCCTCCACTTT. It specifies CASSYSNRGDSPLHF.

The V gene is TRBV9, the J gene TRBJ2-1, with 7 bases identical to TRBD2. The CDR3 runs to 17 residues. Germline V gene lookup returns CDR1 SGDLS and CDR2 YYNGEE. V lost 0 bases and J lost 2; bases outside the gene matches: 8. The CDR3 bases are TGTGCCAGCAGCGTAGGGGGCCAGCGGGGCCCCTACAATGAGCAGTTCTTC. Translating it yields CASSVGGQRGPYNEQFF.

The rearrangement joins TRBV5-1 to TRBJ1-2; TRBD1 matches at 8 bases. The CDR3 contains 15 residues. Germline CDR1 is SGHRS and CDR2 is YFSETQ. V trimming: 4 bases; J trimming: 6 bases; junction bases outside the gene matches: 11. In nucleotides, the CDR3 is TGCGCCAGCAGCCTGGCGTATCAGGGGGCTGATGGCTACACCTTC. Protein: CASSLAYQGADGYTF.

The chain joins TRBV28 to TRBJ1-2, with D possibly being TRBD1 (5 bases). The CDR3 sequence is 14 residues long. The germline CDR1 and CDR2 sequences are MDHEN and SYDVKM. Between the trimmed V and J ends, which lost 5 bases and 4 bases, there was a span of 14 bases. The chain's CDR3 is CASSPDLGGYGYTF. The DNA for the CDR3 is TGTGCCAGCAGTCCGGACTTGGGGGGCTATGGCTACACCTTC.

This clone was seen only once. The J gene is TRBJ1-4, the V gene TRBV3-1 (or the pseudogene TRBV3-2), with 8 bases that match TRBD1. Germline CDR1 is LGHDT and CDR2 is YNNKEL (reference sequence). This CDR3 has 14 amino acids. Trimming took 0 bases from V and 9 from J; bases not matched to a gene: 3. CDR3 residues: CASSQESGGKKLFF. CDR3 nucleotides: TGTGCCAGCAGCCAAGAATCAGGGGGCAAAAAACTGTTTTTT.

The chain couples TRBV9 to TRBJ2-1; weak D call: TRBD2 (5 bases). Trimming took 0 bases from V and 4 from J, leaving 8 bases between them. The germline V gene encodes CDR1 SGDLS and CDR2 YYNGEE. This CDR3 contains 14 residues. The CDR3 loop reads CASSVGRLYNEQFF. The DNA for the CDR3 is TGTGCCAGCAGCGTAGGACGACTATACAATGAGCAGTTCTTC. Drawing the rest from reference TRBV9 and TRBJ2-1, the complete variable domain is DSGVTQTPKHLITATGQRVTLRCSPRSGDLSVYWYQQSLDQGLQFLIQYYNGEERAKGNILERFSAQQFPDLHSELNLSSLELGDSALYFCASSVGRLYNEQFFGPGTRLTVL.

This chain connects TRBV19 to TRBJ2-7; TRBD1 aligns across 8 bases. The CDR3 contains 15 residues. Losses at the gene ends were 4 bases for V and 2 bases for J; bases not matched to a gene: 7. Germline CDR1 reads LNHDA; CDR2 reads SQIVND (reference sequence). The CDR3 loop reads CASSTLWTGTYEQYF. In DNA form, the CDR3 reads TGTGCCAGTAGTACCCTCTGGACAGGGACCTACGAGCAGTACTTC.

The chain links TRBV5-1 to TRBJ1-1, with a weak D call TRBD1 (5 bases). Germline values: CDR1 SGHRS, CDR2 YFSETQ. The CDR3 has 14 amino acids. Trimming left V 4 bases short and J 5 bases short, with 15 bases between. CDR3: CASSPKSGGTEAFF. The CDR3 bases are TGCGCCAGCAGCCCCAAATCGGGGGGAACTGAAGCTTTCTTT.

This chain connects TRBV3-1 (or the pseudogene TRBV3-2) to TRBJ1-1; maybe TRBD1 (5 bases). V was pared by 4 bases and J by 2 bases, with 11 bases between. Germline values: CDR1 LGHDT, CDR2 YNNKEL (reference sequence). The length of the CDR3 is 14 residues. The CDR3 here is CASSPLTANTEAFF. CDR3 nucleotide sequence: TGTGCCAGCAGCCCCCTGACAGCAAACACTGAAGCTTTCTTT.

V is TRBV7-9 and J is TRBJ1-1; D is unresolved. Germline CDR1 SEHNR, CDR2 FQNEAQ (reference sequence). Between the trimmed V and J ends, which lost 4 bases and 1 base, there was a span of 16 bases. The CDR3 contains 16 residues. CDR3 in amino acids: CASSSKPRRRNTEAFF. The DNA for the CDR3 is TGTGCCAGCAGCTCTAAGCCGAGGCGAAGGAACACTGAAGCTTTCTTT.